The present TCR beta chain was sequenced within a study of T-cell memory formation after mild COVID-19. Regarding the study as a whole: Among clones contracting day 15 to 85, CD4/CD8 was balanced, whereas later expanders leaned CD4+.

From 5'RACE with constant-segment primers came TCR alpha and TCR beta cDNA libraries that carried sample barcodes and UMIs. TCRdb passed the 5' RACE reads through MiXCR, listing each CDR3 protein once. Altogether some 320,000 distinct CDR3 sequences are present, approximately 16% being singletons, with the ten largest covering approximately 20%. About this clonotype itself: Its target is not known. Without the conserved terminal phenylalanine or tryptophan, this CDR3 likely stems from a read error.

This TCR was recovered from a young man who had mild COVID-19 (a few samples of this study predate the infection). Cell type and time point are not known. Sequences were obtained from PBMCs or a T cell subset sorted from them (not recorded which).

The CDR3 protein is CASSYRGGMIGHYGYTL. CDR3 in DNA: TGTGCCAGCAGTTACAGGGGAGGGATGATAGGGCACTATGGCTACACCTTA. The V call is TRBV6-6, the J call TRBJ1-2; TRBD1 is a possible D gene (5 bases). CDR1 is MNHNY, CDR2 SVGAGI, per germline (reference sequence). CDR3 length: 17 amino acids. Trimming removed 2 bases from V and 3 bases from J, with 19 bases in between.